This TCR beta chain was sequenced during a study of blood T cell repertoires in COVID-19. The wider study: Samples of COVID-19 (acute and convalescent) were obtained from the United States, Italy and Spain. PBMCs, B-cell-depleted T cells, or T cells provided the cDNA or gDNA that made up the material.

How the authors handled the data: Amplification of reference gene primers provided the estimated nucleated cell counts. Method: immunoSEQ multiplex PCR; TCRdb's copy keeps in-frame clones and lacks some. Clone size and V and J calls were adopted from that table, with D and trimming inferred from the DNA. The data contain around 150,000 clones, over 80% of them seen just once; the ten biggest clones take up 4.8%. Patients of the Seattle cohort, enrolled during active infection, were followed longitudinally. This CDR3 is 13 amino acids long. V dropped 3 bases and J dropped 8 bases, with 13 bases sitting between them. CDR1 and CDR2 from the germline V gene are SGHTA and FQGNSA.

Sequences were obtained from peripheral blood. This receptor was identified in a man aged 25 to 40 with COVID-19, enrolled during active disease. The chain joins TRBV7-2 to TRBJ1-2; TRBD1 might be the D (6 bases). CDR3 nucleotide sequence: TGTGCCAGCAGCTTTTACGGGGGGCGCGGCTACACCTTC. It is translated as CASSFYGGRGYTF.